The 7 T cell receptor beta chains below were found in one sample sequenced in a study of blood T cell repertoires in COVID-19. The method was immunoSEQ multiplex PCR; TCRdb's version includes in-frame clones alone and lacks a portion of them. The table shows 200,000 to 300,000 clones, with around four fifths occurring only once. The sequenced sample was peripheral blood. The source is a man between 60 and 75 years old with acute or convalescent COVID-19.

In DNA form, the CDR3 reads TGTGCCAGCAGTTTACGGGCAGGGGGCCAGCCCCAGCATTTT. Its protein product is CASSLRAGGQPQHF. This chain uses TRBV27 with TRBJ1-5; 8 nucleotides match TRBD1. CDR1 MNHEY and CDR2 SMNVEV come from the germline V gene (reference sequence). The CDR3 runs to 14 residues. Unmatched junction bases numbered 4, after V lost 2 bases and J lost 7 bases.

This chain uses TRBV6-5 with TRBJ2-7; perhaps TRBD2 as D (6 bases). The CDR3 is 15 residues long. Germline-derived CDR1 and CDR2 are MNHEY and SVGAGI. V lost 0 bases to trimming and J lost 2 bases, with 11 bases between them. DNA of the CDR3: TGTGCCAGCAGTTACTCGGCGGGAACTCCCTACGAGCAGTACTTC. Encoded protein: CASSYSAGTPYEQYF.

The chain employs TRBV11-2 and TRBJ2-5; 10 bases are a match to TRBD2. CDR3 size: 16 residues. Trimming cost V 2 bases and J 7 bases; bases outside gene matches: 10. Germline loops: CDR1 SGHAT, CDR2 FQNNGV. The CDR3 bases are TGTGCCAGCAGCTTACTAGCGGGGGACCCCGAGGGGACCCAGTACTTC. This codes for CASSLLAGDPEGTQYF.

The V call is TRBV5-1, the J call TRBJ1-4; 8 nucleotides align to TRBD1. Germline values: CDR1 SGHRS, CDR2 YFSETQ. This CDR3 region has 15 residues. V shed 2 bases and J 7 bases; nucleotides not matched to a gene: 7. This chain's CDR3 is CASSLLQGAGEKLFF. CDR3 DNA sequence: TGCGCCAGCAGCTTACTGCAGGGGGCGGGTGAAAAACTGTTTTTT.

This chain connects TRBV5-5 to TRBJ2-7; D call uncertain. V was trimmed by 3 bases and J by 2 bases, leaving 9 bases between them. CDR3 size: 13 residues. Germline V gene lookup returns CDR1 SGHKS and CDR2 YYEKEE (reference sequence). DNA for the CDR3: TGTGCCAGCAGCTGGGCCGAGACCTACGAGCAGTACTTC. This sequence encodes CASSWAETYEQYF.

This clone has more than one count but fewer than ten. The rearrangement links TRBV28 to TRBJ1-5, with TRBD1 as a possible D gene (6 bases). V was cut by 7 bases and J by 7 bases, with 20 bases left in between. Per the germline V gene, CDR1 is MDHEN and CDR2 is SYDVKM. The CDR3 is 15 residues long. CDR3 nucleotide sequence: TGTGCCAGCAATAGTTTACAGGGAATAGACCAGCCCCAGCATTTT. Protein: CASNSLQGIDQPQHF.

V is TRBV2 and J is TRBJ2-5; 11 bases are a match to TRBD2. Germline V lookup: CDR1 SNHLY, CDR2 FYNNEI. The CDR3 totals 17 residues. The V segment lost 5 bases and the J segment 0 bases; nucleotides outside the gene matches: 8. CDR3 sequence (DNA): TGTGCCAGCAGTTCTCTAGCGGGGGGCTCCTACCAAGAGACCCAGTACTTC. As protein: CASSSLAGGSYQETQYF.